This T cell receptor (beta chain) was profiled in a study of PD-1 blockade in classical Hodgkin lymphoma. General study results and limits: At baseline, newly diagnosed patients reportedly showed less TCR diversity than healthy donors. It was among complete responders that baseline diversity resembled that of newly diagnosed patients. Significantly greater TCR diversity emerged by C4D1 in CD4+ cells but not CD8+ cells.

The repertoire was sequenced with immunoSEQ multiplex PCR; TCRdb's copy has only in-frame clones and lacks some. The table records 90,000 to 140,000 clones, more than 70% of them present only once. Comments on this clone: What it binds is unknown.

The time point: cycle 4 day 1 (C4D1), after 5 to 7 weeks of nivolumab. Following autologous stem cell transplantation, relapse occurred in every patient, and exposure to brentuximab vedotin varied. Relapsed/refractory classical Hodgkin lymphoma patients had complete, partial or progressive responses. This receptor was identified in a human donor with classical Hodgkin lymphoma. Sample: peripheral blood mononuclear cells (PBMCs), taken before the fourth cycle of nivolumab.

The CDR3: CASSLTGSSEDTEAFF. In DNA, the CDR3 is TGCGCCAGCAGCCTCACAGGTTCTTCAGAGGACACTGAAGCTTTCTTT. This rearrangement joins TRBV4-1 to TRBJ1-1; maybe TRBD1 (5 bases). Germline CDR1 reads MGHRA; CDR2 reads YSYEKL. This CDR3 contains 16 residues. Trimming pared 4 bases from V and 3 bases from J, leaving 18 bases between.